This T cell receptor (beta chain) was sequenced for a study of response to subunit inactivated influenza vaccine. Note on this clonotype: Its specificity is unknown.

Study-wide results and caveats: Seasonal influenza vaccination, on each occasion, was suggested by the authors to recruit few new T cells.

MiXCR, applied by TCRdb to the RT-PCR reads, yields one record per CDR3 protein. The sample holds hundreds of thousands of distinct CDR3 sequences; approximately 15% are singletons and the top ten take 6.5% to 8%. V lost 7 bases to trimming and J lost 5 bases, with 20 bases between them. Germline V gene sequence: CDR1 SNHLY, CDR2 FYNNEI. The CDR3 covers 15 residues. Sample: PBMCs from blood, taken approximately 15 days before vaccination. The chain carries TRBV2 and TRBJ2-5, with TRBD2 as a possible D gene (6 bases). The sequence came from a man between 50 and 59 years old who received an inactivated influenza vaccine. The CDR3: CASIRMAGRMETQYF. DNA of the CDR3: TGTGCCAGCATCAGAATGGCGGGGAGAATGGAGACCCAGTACTTC.